The 16 T cell receptor beta chains below come from one sample, sequenced in a study of T cell clonality in common variable immunodeficiency (dated by TCRdb to 2015 to 2017). General conclusions and limits of the study: CVID TCRbeta sequences were reported to have fewer deletions and N-nucleotide insertions and to lack highly modified clones with 13 or more V deletions.

The library was made by the immunoSEQ multiplex PCR assay. The table was pulled from immuneACCESS by TCRdb, which kept in-frame rearrangements only. Such tables lose some clones; where checked, under half of the loss comes from unresolved V genes, and the rest has no known cause. There are approximately 18,000 clones in this sample, and none of them is a singleton. The ten largest clones take up roughly 6.6% of the sample. These receptors lack a known antigen. Sequencing used peripheral blood mononuclear cells. The receptors come from a human donor with common variable immunodeficiency.

In regard to this clone: The read falls 3 residues short of the CDR3 end, and the missing part is taken from the germline J gene. This chain uses TRBV18 with TRBJ2-7, with 7 positions matching TRBD1. V shed 0 bases and J 1 base; nucleotides not matched to a gene: 6. Germline V gene lookup returns CDR1 KGHSH and CDR2 LQKENI. This CDR3 contains 16 residues. The DNA read from the CDR3 is TGTGCCAGCTCACCACCAGGGACAGACACATCCTACGAG. It translates to CASSPPGTDTSYE. The complete CDR3 sequence is CASSPPGTDTSYEQYF.

This clone was found many times. Coverage ceases 3 residues before the CDR3 finishes, and the germline J gene fills in the end. The V gene is TRBV7-6, the J gene TRBJ2-3; a possible D gene is TRBD1 (5 bases). The CDR3 extends over 14 amino acids. The germline CDR1 and CDR2 sequences are SGHVS and FNYEAQ. V lost 1 base to trimming and J lost 0 bases, with 5 bases between them. CDR3 protein: CASSLGQSTDTQYF. Incomplete CDR3 DNA: TGTGCCAGCAGCTTAGGACAGAGCACAGATACG.

In its sample, this clone was seen many times. The CDR3 end falls 3 residues outside the read, so it is completed with the germline J gene. The chain has TRBV19 and TRBJ1-2; 9 positions match TRBD1. Germline V gene sequence: CDR1 LNHDA, CDR2 SQIVND (reference sequence). V dropped 8 bases and J dropped 7; count of bases not matched to a gene: 11. This CDR3 has 14 residues. CDR3 DNA (partial): TGTGCCAGTTCGAGGACAGGGGAGAGTTTTGGC. Translated, it gives CASSRTGESFG. The entire CDR3 reads CASSRTGESFGYTF.

This clone is deemed medium-sized (0.01 to 0.1%). The read falls 3 residues short of the CDR3 end, and the missing part is taken from the germline J gene. The chain links TRBV4-2 to TRBJ1-1; maybe TRBD1 (6 bases). The CDR3 covers 14 residues. Germline CDR1 LGHNA, CDR2 YNFKEQ. Trimming removed 2 bases at V and 1 base at J, with 8 bases between. Incomplete CDR3 DNA: TGTGCCAGCAGCCAAACACAGGGGAACACTGAA. Translated, it gives CASSQTQGNTE. The full CDR3 is CASSQTQGNTEAFF.

Notes on this clone: Read sequence stops 3 residues before the CDR3 end, and the germline J gene provides the missing end. The genes are TRBV20-1 and TRBJ2-3; D possibly corresponds to TRBD1 (6 bases). With 3 bases removed from V and 2 bases from J, the gap between germline ends came to 18 bases. Germline lookup yields CDR1 DFQATT and CDR2 SNEGSKA (reference sequence). The CDR3 totals 16 residues. CDR3 protein: CSASPYQQGFTDTQYF. The CDR3 bases that were read are TGCAGTGCTAGTCCCTACCAACAGGGTTTCACAGATACG.

This clone was seen ten or more times. With the read ending 3 residues before the CDR3 end, the germline J gene is used to fill in that end. The chain uses TRBV19 and TRBJ1-2; tentative D call: TRBD1 (6 bases). This CDR3 is 13 amino acids long. The V end lost 5 bases, the J end lost 4 bases, and 11 bases lay between the germline ends. Germline CDR1 reads LNHDA; CDR2 reads SQIVND (reference sequence). The CDR3 region is CASSSTGIYGYTF. CDR3 DNA, as far as it was read: TGTGCCAGTAGTTCGACAGGTATCTATGGC.

Points on this clone: The CDR3 goes on 3 residues after the read ends, and that part is filled in from the germline J gene. This sequence joins TRBV7-3 and TRBJ2-5; 10 bases map to TRBD2. The CDR3 covers 15 residues. The ends lost 2 bases at V and 4 bases at J; junction bases unmatched: 4. CDR1 and CDR2 (germline): SGHTA, FQGTGA. This CDR3 is CASSLGIAGGETQYF. The sequenced CDR3 bases are TGTGCCAGCAGCTTAGGGATAGCGGGAGGAGAGACC.

This clone was counted only a few times. Read sequence stops 3 residues before the CDR3 end, and the germline J gene provides the missing end. Within the sample, other DNA sequences also encode this same CDR3. V is TRBV30 and J is TRBJ1-2; TRBD1 matches 10 bases. V was clipped by 2 bases and J by 5 bases; unmatched bases: 14. The CDR3 loop spans 17 amino acids. CDR1 is GTSNPN and CDR2 is SVGIG in the germline V gene (reference sequence). CDR3 region: CAWSPHHLGQGGYGYTF. The part of the CDR3 DNA that was read is TGTGCCTGGAGTCCACATCACTTAGGACAGGGGGGGTATGGC.

This clone has ten or more counts. The read finishes 3 residues shy of the CDR3 end, and the germline J gene is used to complete it. The chain has TRBV2 and TRBJ1-1; D not certain. The length of the CDR3 is 15 residues. V was cut by 2 bases and J by 2 bases, with 12 bases left in between. CDR1 SNHLY and CDR2 FYNNEI come from the germline V gene. The DNA read from the CDR3 is TGTGCCAGCAGTGAAAATTTCGGGGTTAACACTGAA. Protein product: CASSENFGVNTE. The entire CDR3 is CASSENFGVNTEAFF.

This clone has just a few counts. The DNA ends 3 residues before the CDR3 does, and the rest of the CDR3 is filled in from the germline J gene. This chain connects TRBV7-9 to TRBJ1-1; 9 positions agree with TRBD1. The CDR3 is 13 residues long. CDR1 is SEHNR and CDR2 is FQNEAQ in the germline V gene (reference sequence). Unmatched junction bases numbered 7, after V lost 10 bases and J lost 4 bases. The CDR3 region is CANTGGAGTEAFF. The sequenced CDR3 bases are TGTGCCAATACAGGGGGCGCGGGCACTGAA.

This clone has only a few counts. The read ends 3 residues early relative to the CDR3; the germline J gene fills the gap. V usage is TRBV7-2 and J usage is TRBJ2-7; 11 bases are shared with TRBD2. The CDR3 contains 15 residues. V shed 5 bases, J shed 2 bases, and the junction held 5 bases outside the gene matches. Germline V gives CDR1 SGHTA, CDR2 FQGNSA. Incomplete CDR3 DNA: TGTGCCAGCAGCAGCCCTAGCGGGGGGACCTACGAG. This translates into CASSSPSGGTYE. The full CDR3 protein is CASSSPSGGTYEQYF.

Note on this clone: The read is 3 residues too short to cover the CDR3 end, so that end is filled in from the germline J gene. The chain employs TRBV6-2 or TRBV6-3 and TRBJ2-1; 7 bases agree with TRBD2. Germline V gene data show CDR1 as MNHEY and CDR2 as SVGEGT. V lost 7 bases to trimming and J lost 9 bases; unmatched junction nucleotides: 12. This CDR3 is 14 amino acids long. The part of the CDR3 DNA that was read is TGTGCCAGCATGTTGCACAGCGGGATAGGTGAG. This encodes CASMLHSGIGE. The complete CDR3 protein is CASMLHSGIGEQFF.

This clone was counted at least ten times. The read ends 3 residues shy of where the CDR3 ends; the end is completed using the germline J gene. The chain is built from TRBV2 and TRBJ1-1; D possibly corresponds to TRBD1 (6 bases). This CDR3 spans 15 amino acids. Germline values: CDR1 SNHLY, CDR2 FYNNEI. V was trimmed by 7 bases and J by 1 base, leaving 16 bases between them. CDR3 DNA (partial): TGTGCCAGCACCGGCAGGGACACTTCGAACACTGAA. It codes for CASTGRDTSNTE. The whole CDR3 protein is CASTGRDTSNTEAFF.

At least ten counts were recorded for this clone. The CDR3 is CASSSLLTVNTEAFF. The sequenced part of the CDR3 DNA is TGTGCCAGCAGCTCGCTCCTGACAGTAAACACTGAA. The chain couples TRBV6-2 or TRBV6-3 to TRBJ1-1; maybe TRBD1 (5 bases). The read ends 3 residues early relative to the CDR3; the germline J gene fills the gap. V gave up 6 bases and J gave up 2 bases, with 16 bases separating them. The CDR3 has 15 residues. Germline V gene lookup returns CDR1 MNHEY and CDR2 SVGEGT.

The CDR3 here is CASSLIGQPQHF. The covered CDR3 bases are TGTGCCAGCAGCCTTATCGGTCAGCCC. The chain employs TRBV7-9 and TRBJ1-5, with D unresolved. The CDR3 end is not reached by the read, which stops 3 residues before it; the germline J gene fills it in. Per germline, CDR1 SEHNR and CDR2 FQNEAQ (reference sequence). Trimming left V 5 bases short and J 6 bases short, with 8 bases between. CDR3 length equals 12 residues.

Worth noting for this clone: The read terminates 3 residues before the CDR3 end, so the remaining end is supplied by the germline J gene. The chain is built from TRBV30 and TRBJ2-1, with D unresolved. Trimming stripped 0 bases from V and 8 bases from J, with 11 bases between. The CDR3 totals 13 residues. In germline, CDR1 is GTSNPN, CDR2 SVGIG (reference sequence). The CDR3 reads CAWSVSLIDEQFF. CDR3 bases read: TGTGCCTGGAGTGTTAGTTTAATCGATGAG.